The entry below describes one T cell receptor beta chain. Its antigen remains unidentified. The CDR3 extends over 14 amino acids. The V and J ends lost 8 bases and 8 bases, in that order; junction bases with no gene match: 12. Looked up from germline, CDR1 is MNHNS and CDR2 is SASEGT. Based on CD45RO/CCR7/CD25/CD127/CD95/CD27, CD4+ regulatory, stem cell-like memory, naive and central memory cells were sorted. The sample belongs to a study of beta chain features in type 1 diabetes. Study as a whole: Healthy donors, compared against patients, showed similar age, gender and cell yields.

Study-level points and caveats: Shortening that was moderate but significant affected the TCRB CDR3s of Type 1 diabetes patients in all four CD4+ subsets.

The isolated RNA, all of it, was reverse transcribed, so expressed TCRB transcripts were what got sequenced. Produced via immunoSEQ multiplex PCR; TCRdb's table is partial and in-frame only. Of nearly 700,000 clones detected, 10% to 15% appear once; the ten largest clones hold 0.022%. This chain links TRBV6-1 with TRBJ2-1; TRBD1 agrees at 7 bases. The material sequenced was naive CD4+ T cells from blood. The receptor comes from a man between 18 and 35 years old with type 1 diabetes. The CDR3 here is CASSDRVDSDEQFF. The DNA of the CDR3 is TGTGCCAGCTCAGACAGGGTGGACTCGGATGAGCAGTTCTTC.